The entry below describes one TCR beta chain. This clonotype has just a few counts. Which antigen it targets is not known. Base qualities are missing; no much larger clone stands one base away. Total RNA and DNA were co-extracted from around 18-30 mg of bulk tissue with the AllPrep DNA/RNA mini kit, without cell sorting. Between late 2015 and 2016, a few patients in China with histopathologically diagnosed primary liver carcinoma had surgical resection. Chronic HBV infection was present in the patients, and the patients were treatment-naive at sampling. Five spatially separated regions were sampled from each tumor: the superior, inferior, left-lateral and right-lateral poles, plus the tumor centre. Histology showed that every tumor sample contained more than 80% viable tumor cells. Fresh tumor and adjacent tissue pieces were bisected, with one half stored in RNAlater at -80 degrees C and the other half sent for histology.

A constant-region primer and ProtoScript II reverse transcriptase were used to reverse-transcribe TCRbeta-specific cDNA from 500 ng total RNA. Three nested multiplex PCR rounds, following a slightly modified ARM-PCR procedure, were used to build the TCRbeta libraries. Sample barcodes and Illumina adapters were added in a final 25-cycle PCR using Deep VentR polymerase. Before sequencing, amplicons between 200 and 500 bp were purified from gel using a QIAquick gel extraction kit. TCRbeta amplicons were sequenced on an Illumina HiSeq 2500 with 250-bp paired-end reads. The study's own analysis went as follows. Reads were quality-trimmed with Trimmomatic v0.33, and paired reads were merged with FLASH v1.2.11 to recover full CDR3 sequences. MiGEC v1.2.1b assigned V, D and J germline segments to the rearranged TCRbeta sequences. Clonotype statistics, along with Shannon-Wiener diversity indices, were calculated using VDJtools v1.0.0. Except for diversity analysis, only each sample's 250 most abundant clonotypes were used in subsequent analyses to reduce sampling bias. TCRdb handled the public reads itself, with Q25 trimming in fastp and clone calling in MiXCR, and kept productive beta chains. Each CDR3 protein gets just one entry, which takes the most common genes and DNA from the rows behind it. For this entry, the V and J calls and clone size follow TCRdb and not the study's own pipeline. The sample table shows roughly 120,000 distinct CDR3 sequences, and around two thirds are seen once. The top ten constitute approximately 9.9% of the sample.

The record originates from a study of tumor-infiltrating lymphocytes in primary liver carcinoma (dated by TCRdb to the late 2010s). A note on the overall study: Of the five patients, three men and two women aged 30 to 69 years, four had hepatocellular carcinoma and one had combined HCC and intrahepatic cholangiocarcinoma. A total of roughly 35 specimens from 5 patients, comprising approximately 25 tumor regions, 5 adjacent noncancerous liver tissues and 5 peripheral blood samples, were covered by TCRbeta repertoire sequencing. The roughly 24 tumor region samples were profiled with Agilent mRNA microarrays so that TCRbeta repertoire diversity could be related to the local molecular phenotype. Samples yielded roughly 3.5 to 7.5 million productive TCRbeta reads; read depth did not differ significantly between tissue types. Reproducibility between technical replicate repertoires was high, with correlation coefficients above 0.98 and mean shared-clone rates approximately 0.91. TCRbeta repertoire sequencing, expression microarrays and whole-exome sequencing were combined in the study across five regions of each liver tumor, with adjacent normal tissue and blood also included. The five patients had tumors staged T1-T3 N0M0, with maximum diameters ranging from roughly 4 to 10 cm.

What the authors observed across the whole study: Only the TCR beta chain was sequenced, which likely underestimates true repertoire diversity because unpaired alpha chains were not captured. Repertoire overlap was higher between tumor regions (mean around 35%) than tumor-adjacent (approximately 17%) or tumor-blood (about 15%) pairs, consistent with antigen-driven expansion. Only about 8-24% of top clones were found in all five regions of a tumor, suggesting spatial heterogeneity of tumor-infiltrating T cells. Since the samples were bulk and unsorted, there was no way to compare CD4+ and CD8+ T cell repertoires. The top 250 clones accounted for a significantly greater share of the repertoire in tumors than in blood (p = 0.039). Only a few patients were included in the study, and the authors note that the findings should be validated in a larger study.

This receptor was obtained from an older woman with primary liver carcinoma and hepatitis B virus infection. The sample taken for sequencing was liver tumor tissue from sampling region 1. Explained via the paper, the cell subset or site label denotes: tumor region T1, superior pole.

For the CDR3, the sequence is CASMWRVRTDTQYF. The DNA reads as follows: TGTGCCAGCATGTGGAGGGTTAGAACAGATACGCAGTATTTT. The sequence joins TRBV2 to TRBJ2-3; the D segment could be TRBD2, given 6 matching bases. From a lookup of the germline V gene, CDR1 and CDR2 are SNHLY and FYNNEI. V lost 7 bases and J lost 3 bases; the stretch between them is 14 bases long. CDR3 length: 14 amino acids, cysteine to phenylalanine. Only CDR3 DNA remains: 42 bases, in frame from the first base.